What follows are 17 T cell receptor beta chains derived from one specimen sequenced in a study of Graves' ophthalmopathy and Graves' hyperthyroidism. Beta-chain TCR CDR3 regions were amplified from RNA transcripts. The first-round RT-PCR employed HTBI primers together with the Qiagen OneStep RT-PCR kit. A multiplex PCR was then performed as the second round. TCRdb passed the multiplex PCR reads through MiXCR, listing each CDR3 protein once. The sample lists 170,000 or so distinct CDR3 sequences, 30% to 45% seen once, with roughly 6% in the top ten. The source material was peripheral blood. Receptors originate from a woman aged 40 to 50 with Graves' ophthalmopathy.

At least ten counts were recorded for this clonotype. This chain uses TRBV6-1 with TRBJ2-5, with D unclear. Germline CDR1 reads MNHNS; CDR2 reads SASEGT. Trimming took 2 bases from V and 1 from J, leaving 2 bases between them. The CDR3 is 12 residues long. The CDR3 protein is CASSELQETQYF. The CDR3 coding sequence is TGTGCCAGCAGTGAACTCCAAGAGACCCAGTACTTC.

This clonotype appeared many times. The V and J genes are TRBV6-5 and TRBJ1-5; 8 bases line up with TRBD1. Germline V gives CDR1 MNHEY, CDR2 SVGAGI. With 7 bases clipped from V and 3 bases from J, the junction kept 8 bases outside the gene matches. The CDR3 runs to 15 residues. CDR3 sequence: CASNKDRVDNQPQHF. Here the CDR3 DNA reads TGTGCCAGCAACAAGGACAGGGTAGACAATCAGCCCCAGCATTTT.

On this clonotype: The junction and the germline gene differ at one end; a read error may be behind it. V usage is TRBV12-3 or TRBV12-4 and J usage is TRBJ2-2; D may be TRBD2 (7 bases). The CDR3 covers 15 residues. The CDR3 DNA reads TGTGTCAGCGGAAGGGGGGGATCGAGCACCGGGGAGCTGTTTTTT. This codes for CVSGRGGSSTGELFF.

The table lists this clonotype with many counts. The chain uses TRBV10-1 and TRBJ1-2; D gene ambiguous. V was shortened by 10 bases and J by 0 bases, with 12 bases between the two germline ends. This CDR3 contains 13 residues. Germline-derived CDR1 and CDR2 are WNHNN and SYGVQD (reference sequence). The CDR3 here is CATDETANYGYTF. CDR3 DNA sequence: TGCGCCACGGACGAAACAGCTAACTATGGCTACACCTTC.

This clonotype showed up many times. This sequence joins TRBV18 and TRBJ2-7; 8 nucleotides line up with TRBD1. Per germline, CDR1 KGHSH and CDR2 LQKENI. The CDR3 length is 14 residues. V shed 3 bases and J 4 bases; nucleotides not matched to a gene: 5. The chain's CDR3 is CASSPVRTGYEQYF. The CDR3 DNA reads as TGTGCCAGCTCACCCGTTCGGACAGGGTACGAGCAGTACTTC.

This clonotype occurred many times. This chain links TRBV25-1 with TRBJ1-2; D not resolved. V gave up 8 bases and J gave up 4 bases, with 17 bases separating them. The CDR3 is made up of 14 amino acids. Germline assignment: CDR1 MGHDK and CDR2 SYGVNS. CDR3 in amino acids: CASSLGQLSYGYTF. As DNA, the CDR3 is TGTGCCAGCTCCCTCGGGCAACTGAGCTATGGCTACACCTTC.

This clonotype was found many times. The rearrangement uses TRBV6-5 and TRBJ2-3, with no clear D. The V gene lost 2 bases and the J gene lost 2 bases, with 11 bases spanning the gap. This CDR3 spans 15 amino acids. The germline V gene has CDR1 MNHEY and CDR2 SVGAGI. Here the CDR3 reads CASSYEAQATDTQYF. The CDR3 bases are TGTGCCAGCAGTTACGAGGCCCAGGCCACAGATACGCAGTATTTT.

At least ten counts were recorded for this clonotype. This rearrangement joins TRBV27 to TRBJ1-1; TRBD1 agrees at 8 bases. The germline V gene encodes CDR1 MNHEY and CDR2 SMNVEV (reference sequence). The CDR3 runs to 16 residues. V lost 5 bases to trimming and J lost 0 bases; unmatched junction nucleotides: 8. CDR3 amino acids: CASSQDRGPMNTEAFF. The CDR3 DNA reads TGTGCCAGCAGTCAAGACAGGGGACCTATGAACACTGAAGCTTTCTTT.

This clonotype was recorded once. The CDR3 bases are TGTGCCACCAGTGACCCGGGAAAGCCCCAGCATTTT. Translation gives CATSDPGKPQHF. The J gene is TRBJ1-5, the V gene TRBV24-1, with D unresolved. V lost 4 bases and J 8 bases, leaving 8 bases between the germline ends. The CDR3 is 12 residues long. From germline, CDR1 is KGHDR and CDR2 SFDVKD.

This clonotype was seen ten or more times. The chain has TRBV12-3 or TRBV12-4 and TRBJ2-7, with D possibly matching TRBD1 (5 bases). The CDR3 covers 15 residues. Trimming took 4 bases from V and 3 from J, leaving 16 bases between them. CDR3 nucleotides: TGTGCCAGCAGTTCTCCTCTACGAAGGGGCTACGAGCAGTACTTC. Protein sequence: CASSSPLRRGYEQYF.

This clonotype was recorded at least ten times. V gene TRBV7-2 combines with J gene TRBJ2-5; the match to TRBD1 covers 11 bases. CDR1 SGHTA and CDR2 FQGNSA come from the germline V gene. The CDR3 is 15 amino acids. J lost 5 bases, V lost 5 bases, and 7 bases had no gene match. Here the CDR3 DNA reads TGTGCCAGCAGCGTGGGGGACAGGGGGGGCGAGACCCAGTACTTC. Amino acid sequence: CASSVGDRGGETQYF. Combining the CDR3 with reference TRBV7-2 and TRBJ2-5 gives the whole variable domain GAGVSQSPSNKVTEKGKDVELRCDPISGHTALYWYRQSLGQGLEFLIYFQGNSAPDKSGLPSDRFSAERTGGSVSTLTIQRTQQEDSAVYLCASSVGDRGGETQYFGPGTRLLVL.

This clonotype appeared a single time. The chain has TRBV19 and TRBJ2-5; 7 bases fit TRBD1. Germline assignment: CDR1 LNHDA and CDR2 SQIVND (reference sequence). Trimming cost V 9 bases and J 3 bases; bases outside gene matches: 10. This CDR3 has 14 residues. Here the CDR3 reads CASSKGGQKETQYF. Here the CDR3 DNA reads TGTGCCAGCTCAAAAGGGGGACAGAAAGAGACCCAGTACTTC. The full variable domain, rest sourced from reference TRBV19 and TRBJ2-5, is DGGITQSPKYLFRKEGQNVTLSCEQNLNHDAMYWYRQDPGQGLRLIYYSQIVNDFQKGDIAEGYSVSREKKESFPLTVTSAQKNPTAFYLCASSKGGQKETQYFGPGTRLLVL.

This clonotype was detected once. This chain's CDR3 is CASSFAGHTGELFF. CDR3 DNA: TGTGCCAGCAGCTTCGCAGGTCACACCGGGGAGCTGTTTTTT. The chain employs TRBV12-3 or TRBV12-4 and TRBJ2-2; D remains ambiguous. This CDR3 is 14 amino acids long. V lost 6 bases, J lost 3 bases, and 11 bases lay in between.

The chain is built from TRBV28 and TRBJ2-5, with 12 bases aligning to TRBD2. CDR1 is MDHEN and CDR2 is SYDVKM in the germline V gene. Losses at the gene ends were 4 bases for V and 5 bases for J; bases not matched to a gene: 5. The CDR3 has 15 residues. This CDR3 reads CASSSPSGRGETQYF. The CDR3 DNA sequence: TGTGCCAGCAGTTCGCCTAGCGGGAGGGGTGAGACCCAGTACTTC.

This clonotype was seen repeatedly, ten times or more. The J gene is TRBJ1-5, the V gene TRBV11-2, with TRBD1 identical over 10 bases. Germline loops: CDR1 SGHAT, CDR2 FQNNGV. CDR3 size: 16 residues. After removal of 4 bases from V and 3 bases from J, the junction contained 6 bases not matched to a gene. The CDR3 loop is CASSSLDRGINQPQHF. CDR3 in DNA: TGTGCCAGCAGCTCTTTGGACAGGGGGATCAATCAGCCCCAGCATTTT.

V and J are TRBV5-1 and TRBJ2-7; the match to TRBD1 covers 9 bases. V was clipped by 2 bases and J by 6 bases; unmatched bases: 6. CDR1 SGHRS and CDR2 YFSETQ come from the germline V gene. The CDR3 has 14 residues. The DNA of the CDR3 is TGCGCCAGCAGCTTCTGGACAGGGGTGAGCGAGCAGTACTTC. This translates into CASSFWTGVSEQYF.

V and J are TRBV12-3 or TRBV12-4 and TRBJ2-2; the match to TRBD2 covers 12 bases. V shed 6 bases and J 5 bases; nucleotides not matched to a gene: 7. The CDR3 is 16 amino acids. CDR3 in DNA: TGTGCCAGCAGCCGACTAGCGGGAGTAGATACCGGGGAGCTGTTTTTT. It yields the protein CASSRLAGVDTGELFF.